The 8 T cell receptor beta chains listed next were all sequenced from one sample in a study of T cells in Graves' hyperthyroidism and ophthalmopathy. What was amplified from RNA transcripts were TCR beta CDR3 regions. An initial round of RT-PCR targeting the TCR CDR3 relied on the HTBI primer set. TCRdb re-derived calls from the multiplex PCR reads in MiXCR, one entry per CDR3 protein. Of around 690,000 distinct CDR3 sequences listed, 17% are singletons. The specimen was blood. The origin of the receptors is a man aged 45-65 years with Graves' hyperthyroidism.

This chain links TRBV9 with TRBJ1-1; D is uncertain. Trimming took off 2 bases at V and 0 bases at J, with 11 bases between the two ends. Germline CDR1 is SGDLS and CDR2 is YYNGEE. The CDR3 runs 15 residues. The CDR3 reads CASSVYSTLNTEAFF. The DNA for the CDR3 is TGTGCCAGCAGCGTGTACTCAACTTTGAACACTGAAGCTTTCTTT.

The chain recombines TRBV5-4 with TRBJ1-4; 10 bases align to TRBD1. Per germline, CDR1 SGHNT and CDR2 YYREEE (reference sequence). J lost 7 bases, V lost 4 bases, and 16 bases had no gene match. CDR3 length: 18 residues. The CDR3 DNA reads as TGTGCCAGCAGCCGACGTACGGGACAGGGGACTGGAGGTGAAAAACTGTTTTTT. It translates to CASSRRTGQGTGGEKLFF.

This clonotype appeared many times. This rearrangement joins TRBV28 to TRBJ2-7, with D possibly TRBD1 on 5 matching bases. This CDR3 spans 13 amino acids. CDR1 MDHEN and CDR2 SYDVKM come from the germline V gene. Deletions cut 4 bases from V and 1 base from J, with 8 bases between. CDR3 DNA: TGTGCCAGCAGTTCCGACAGATCCTACGAGCAGTACTTC. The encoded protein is CASSSDRSYEQYF.

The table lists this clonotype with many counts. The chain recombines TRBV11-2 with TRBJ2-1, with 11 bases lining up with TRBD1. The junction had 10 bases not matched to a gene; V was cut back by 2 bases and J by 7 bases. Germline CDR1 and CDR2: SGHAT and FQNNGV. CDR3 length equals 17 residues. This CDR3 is CASSLPPGQGVVNEQFF. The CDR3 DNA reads TGTGCCAGCAGCTTACCTCCGGGACAGGGGGTTGTGAATGAGCAGTTCTTC.

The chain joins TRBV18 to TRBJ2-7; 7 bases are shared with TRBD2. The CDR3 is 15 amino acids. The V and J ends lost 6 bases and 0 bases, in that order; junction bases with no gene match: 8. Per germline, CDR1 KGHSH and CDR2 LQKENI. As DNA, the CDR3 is TGTGCCAGCTCTCCGCCGGGAGGCCTCTCCTACGAGCAGTACTTC. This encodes CASSPPGGLSYEQYF.

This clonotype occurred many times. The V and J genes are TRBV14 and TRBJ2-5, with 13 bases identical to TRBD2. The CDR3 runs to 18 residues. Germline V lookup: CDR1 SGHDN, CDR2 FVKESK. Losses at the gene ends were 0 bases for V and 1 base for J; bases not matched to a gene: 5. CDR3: CASSQDRTSGSSQETQYF. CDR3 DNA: TGTGCCAGCAGCCAAGATCGGACTAGCGGGAGTAGCCAAGAGACCCAGTACTTC.

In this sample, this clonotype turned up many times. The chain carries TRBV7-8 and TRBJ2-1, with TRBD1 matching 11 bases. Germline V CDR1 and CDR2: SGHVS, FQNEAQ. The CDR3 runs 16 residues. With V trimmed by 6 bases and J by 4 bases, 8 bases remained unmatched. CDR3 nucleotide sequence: TGTGCCAGCAGTTCTCCCGGGACAGGGGGTTACAATGAGCAGTTCTTC. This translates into CASSSPGTGGYNEQFF.

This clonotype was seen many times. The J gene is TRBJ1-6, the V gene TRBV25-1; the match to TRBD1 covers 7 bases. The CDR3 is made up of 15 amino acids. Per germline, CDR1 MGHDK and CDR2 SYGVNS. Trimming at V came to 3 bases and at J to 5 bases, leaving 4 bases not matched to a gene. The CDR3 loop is CASSERDSHNSPLHF. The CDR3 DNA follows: TGTGCCAGCAGTGAGAGGGACAGCCATAATTCACCCCTCCACTTT. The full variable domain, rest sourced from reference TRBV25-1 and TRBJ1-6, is EADIYQTPRYLVIGTGKKITLECSQTMGHDKMYWYQQDPGMELHLIHYSYGVNSTEKGDLSSESTVSRIRTEHFPLTLESARPSHTSQYLCASSERDSHNSPLHFGNGTRLTVT.